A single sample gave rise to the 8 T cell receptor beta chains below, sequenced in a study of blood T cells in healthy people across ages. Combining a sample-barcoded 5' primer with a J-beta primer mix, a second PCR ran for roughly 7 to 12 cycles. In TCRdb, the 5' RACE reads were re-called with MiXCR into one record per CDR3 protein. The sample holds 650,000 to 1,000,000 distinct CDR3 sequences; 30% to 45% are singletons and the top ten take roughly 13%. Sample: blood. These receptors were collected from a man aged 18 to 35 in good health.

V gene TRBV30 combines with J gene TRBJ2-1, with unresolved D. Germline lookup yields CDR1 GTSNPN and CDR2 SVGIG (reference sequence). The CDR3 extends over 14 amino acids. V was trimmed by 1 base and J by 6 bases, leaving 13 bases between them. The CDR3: CAWSENRRPNEQFF. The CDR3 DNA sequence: TGTGCCTGGAGTGAAAACCGCAGACCCAATGAGCAGTTCTTC.

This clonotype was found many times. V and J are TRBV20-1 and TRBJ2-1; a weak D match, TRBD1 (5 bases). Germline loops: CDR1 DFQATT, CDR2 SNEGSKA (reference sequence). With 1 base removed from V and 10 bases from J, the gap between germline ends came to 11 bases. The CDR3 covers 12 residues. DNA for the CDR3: TGCAGTGCTAGAGTAGACAGCTCAGAGCAGTTCTTC. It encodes CSARVDSSEQFF.

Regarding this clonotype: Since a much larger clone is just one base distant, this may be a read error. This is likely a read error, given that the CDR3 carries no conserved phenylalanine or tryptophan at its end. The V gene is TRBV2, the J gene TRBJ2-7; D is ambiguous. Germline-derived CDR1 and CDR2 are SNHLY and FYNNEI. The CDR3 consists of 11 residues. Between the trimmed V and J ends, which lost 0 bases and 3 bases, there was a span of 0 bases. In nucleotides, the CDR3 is TGTGCCAGCAGTGAAGCCTACGAGCAGTACCTC. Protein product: CASSEAYEQYL.

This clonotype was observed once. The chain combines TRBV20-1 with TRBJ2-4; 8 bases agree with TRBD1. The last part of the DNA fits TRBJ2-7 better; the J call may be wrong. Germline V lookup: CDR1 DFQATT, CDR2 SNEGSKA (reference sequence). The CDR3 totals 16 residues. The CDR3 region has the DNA TGCAGTGCTAGAGGGGTGTCGGGGACAGGAAGCTGCGAGCAGTACTTC. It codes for CSARGVSGTGSCEQYF.

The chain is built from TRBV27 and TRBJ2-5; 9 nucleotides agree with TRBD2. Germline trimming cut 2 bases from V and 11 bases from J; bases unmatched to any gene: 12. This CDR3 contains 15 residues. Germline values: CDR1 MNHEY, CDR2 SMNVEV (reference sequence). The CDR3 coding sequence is TGTGCCAGCAGTTTAATTGCGGGGGGGTTGGATGAGCAGTACTTC. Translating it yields CASSLIAGGLDEQYF.

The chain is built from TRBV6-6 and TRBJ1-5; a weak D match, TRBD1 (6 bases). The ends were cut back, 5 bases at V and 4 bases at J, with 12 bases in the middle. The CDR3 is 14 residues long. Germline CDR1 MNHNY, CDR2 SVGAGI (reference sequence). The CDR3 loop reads CASSPDSFNQPQHF. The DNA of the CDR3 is TGTGCCAGCAGTCCGGACAGCTTTAATCAGCCCCAGCATTTT.

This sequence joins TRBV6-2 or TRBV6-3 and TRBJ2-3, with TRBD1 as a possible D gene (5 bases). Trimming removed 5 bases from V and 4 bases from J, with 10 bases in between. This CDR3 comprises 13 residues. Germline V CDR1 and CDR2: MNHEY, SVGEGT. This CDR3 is CASSVRGPDTQYF. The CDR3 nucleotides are TGTGCCAGCAGTGTAAGGGGCCCAGATACGCAGTATTTT.

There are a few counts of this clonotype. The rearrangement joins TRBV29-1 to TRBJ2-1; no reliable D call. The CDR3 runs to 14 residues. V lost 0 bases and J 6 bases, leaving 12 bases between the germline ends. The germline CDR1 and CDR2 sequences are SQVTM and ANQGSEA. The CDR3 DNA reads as TGCAGCGTTGAAGAACGGTCTGAGTCCAATGAGCAGTTCTTC. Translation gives CSVEERSESNEQFF.